This TCR beta chain was captured in a study of cytomegalovirus exposure and HLA in healthy donors (dated by TCRdb to about 2017). Context from the whole study: According to an earlier analysis of several hundred of the donors, some 180 million T cells yielded roughly 110 million unique TCR beta sequences and approximately 300 Gb of sequence data. In a later genetic analysis, genome-wide SNP genotypes for about three fifths of the 666 donors were used, and that subset was treated as a discovery cohort. All discovery cohort repertoires had been generated using a single sequencing platform. The study profiled the T cell repertoires of under 700 subjects by immunosequencing and related them to cytomegalovirus serostatus. A separate validation cohort of roughly 110 different subjects was used in addition to the roughly 720-subject first cohort. Four or five DR-DQ haplotypes were handled as single units for association and clustering because linkage in the cohort was strong. The study combined high-throughput TCR immunosequencing, statistical association of individual TCRs with disease status, and machine learning to predict cytomegalovirus infection status. In a later analysis, previously published TCR beta repertoires from some 640 donors were re-analyzed and high-resolution HLA genotyping was added so that TCR occurrence patterns could be studied. Donor age, sex, ethnicity and CMV serostatus were compiled alongside the repertoire data. An early release that covered roughly 600 HLA-typed donors contained approximately 300 gigabases of sequencing data and some 87 million unique TCR sequences. Class I and class II HLA loci were covered by the typing at four-digit resolution. Typing coverage varied by locus: about 629-640 donors for A, B, C, DRB1 and DQB1; approximately 520 for DQA1; about 590 for DPA1; roughly 470 for DPB1. Among around 400 genotyped donors of the cohort, an average of about 240,000 unique TCR beta nucleotide sequences was sequenced per donor, of which about 19% were non-productive. The study was designed to test whether signatures of past pathogen exposure could be identified by cataloging public T cell receptors. In an earlier analysis of roughly 600 of the donors, high-throughput TCR beta sequencing was used to judge whether each TCR beta V gene segment behaved as functional or pseudogenic. Of the roughly 390 genotyped donors, more than 75% were placed in the genetic ancestry cluster associated with self-reported Caucasian donors. The later analysis used no new phenotypic data to find candidate immune exposures, relying instead on TCR beta sequences and their occurrence across donors.

Taken from cysteine to phenylalanine, the CDR3 has 18 residues. Only the CDR3 part of the read is kept: 54 bases, read in frame from the first base. From the germline V gene, CDR1 is LGHNA and CDR2 is YSLEER. From V the trimming removes 0 bases and from J it removes 1 base, while the gene matches leave 5 bases of the junction unaccounted for. Note on this clone: What antigen it recognizes has not been identified. No per-base quality is available; no much larger clone lies one base away.

Here is what the overall study found, with its caveats: In a later genetic analysis, a missense DCLRE1C variant was associated with V-gene and J-gene trimming of TCR beta chains, and the association was replicated in an independent cohort. In this cohort, only TCR beta chains were sequenced, and detectable features were limited by the absence of alpha or paired-chain data. When HLA alleles, especially DR and DQ, strongly co-occurred, TCR associations were difficult to assign to individual alleles. Linkage disequilibrium might explain the correlated functional status among segregating V segments, but an unknown experimental factor could not be excluded. The classifier was reported to diagnose cytomegalovirus status with high specificity and sensitivity in both the original cohort and the validation cohort. The study gave a list of under 200 TCR beta chains associated with cytomegalovirus. According to a later analysis, most CMV-associated TCR beta chains appeared to be HLA-restricted, and the HLA associations seemed to be driven largely by CMV exposure. Roughly 15 rarely observed V segments, including chromosome 9 orphons, were excluded from the earlier analysis of 550 to 700 of the donors because counts were too low. A later analysis reported that several top co-occurrence clusters appeared linked to parvovirus B19, influenza, CMV and Epstein-Barr virus. In vitro tests confirmed that a few of the cytomegalovirus-associated TCR beta chains recognize cytomegalovirus antigens. For the cohort, immune exposure information was limited to CMV serostatus. In a later analysis, HLA-associated TCR beta chains showed more clonal expansion and lower generation probabilities than non-associated chains that were equally common. Most TCR sequences were seen in very few donors, while some public TCRs were found in many individuals. In a later genetic analysis, fewer N-insertions in productive TCRs were reported among donors in an Asian-associated ancestry cluster than the roughly 640-donor mean. The sequencing pipeline was judged likely to have produced a cluster of highly shared sequence variants as a technical artifact. A further reported finding was that TCR beta sequences accurately predicted the HLA-A and HLA-B alleles for most subjects in the first cohort. A later analysis associated about 16,000 TCR beta sequences with specific HLA alleles at a false discovery rate of 0.05. The presence/absence analyses assumed that sequencing depth was roughly uniform across donors, and that assumption may not be true. The authors suggested that the approach could potentially be generalized to other disease states and immunological phenotypes. Because HLA typing was unavailable for some donors at each locus, only the typed subset was used in association tests. Because the 87-base-pair reads could not distinguish some IMGT-functional V segments, including TRBV6-2 and TRBV6-3, those segments were excluded. According to a later analysis, TCR association rates differed among HLA loci, with DRB1 alleles showing the most associated TCRs and HLA-C alleles showing the fewest. In an earlier analysis of fewer than 750 of the donors, most TCR beta V segments were observed in productive rearrangements about 90% or about 30% of the time, broadly matching IMGT annotations.

Libraries were made using the immunoSEQ multiplex PCR assay. For the multiplex PCR, a mixture combining 60 forward primers for TCR Vbeta segments and 13 reverse primers for TCR Jbeta segments was used. Amplification of the CDR3 region of rearranged TCR beta genes was performed with a multiplex PCR assay on genomic DNA. The Illumina HiSeq System was used to sequence the amplified TCR beta libraries as 87-base-pair reads. Per the original workflow: In a later analysis, 80 million or so unique TCR beta chains were counted across the 690 or so repertoires, and about 10 million of these chains were shared by at least two donors. To remove PCR and sequencing errors, raw reads were error-corrected and collapsed into unique sequences using a nearest-neighbor algorithm that merged closely related sequences. To assign V, D and J gene segments, CDR3 sequences were aligned to IMGT reference sequences. For a sequence to be retained, at least a six-nucleotide match to both a V gene segment and a J gene segment was required. Rearrangements were called productive when the CDR3 lacked stop codons and stayed in frame with V and J; all others were non-productive. CDR3 was defined by IMGT convention, running from the second conserved V-encoded cysteine to the conserved J-encoded phenylalanine. The earlier analysis of about 500 of the donors excluded sequences that lacked an unambiguous match to a single V gene segment. In an earlier analysis of approximately 610 of the donors, V segments were called functional above 56.7% productive rearrangements and were called segregating when the between-donor standard deviation exceeded 5%. A statistical classification framework was built to diagnose cytomegalovirus status from the catalog of TCR beta chain sequences. A later analysis assigned V and J genes by comparing TCR nucleotide sequences with IMGT/GENE-DB human TR gene sequences. In a later analysis, CDR3 sequences and most-parsimonious VDJ recombination scenarios were assigned using the TCRdist pipeline. In a later analysis, each TCR beta chain was defined by its CDR3 amino acid sequence together with its V-gene family, and reads lacking a unique V-gene family were excluded. In a later analysis, 450 to 600 highly shared, low-generation-probability nucleotide sequences were removed to address suspected cross-contamination and a sequencing artifact. A later analysis calculated a clonal expansion index for each public chain from normalized within-repertoire ranks of inferred template counts. In a later analysis, generation probabilities were computed using a VDJ recombination model fitted to out-of-frame rearrangements, and the results were checked against IGoR. In a later analysis, hypergeometric tests were used to score TCR-TCR, TCR-HLA and TCR-CMV co-occurrence, with a repertoire-size bias correction applied to TCR pairs. A later analysis estimated false discovery rates by permuting HLA or CMV assignments 20 times. In a later analysis, co-occurring TCRs were grouped with DBSCAN, and TCRdist sequence similarity was added when clustering was performed within HLA-allele-positive subsets. Co-occurrence clustering excluded repertoires with fewer than 30,000 or more than 120,000 public chains, plus five with anomalous nucleotide sharing. The immuneACCESS repertoire file appears here via TCRdb, limited to in-frame rearrangements. These files lack a portion of the clones; in checked studies, under half of the deficit traces to unresolved V genes, and the cause of the others is not known. V and J calls and clone size are copied from that table; D and trimming were computed from the DNA. Counted in this sample were approximately 180,000 clones; roughly 80% of them appeared once. In total, the top ten clones hold 1.5% to 2% of the sample.

The cohort comprised 550 to 700 healthy bone marrow donors. Cohort members were all nominally healthy when sampled, although unrecorded immune exposures were likely present. The donor tested CMV seronegative and was one of the 352 seronegative cohort members. Each donor provided a peripheral blood sample, and peripheral blood mononuclear cells were used for TCR beta sequencing. Genomic DNA extraction from the blood cell samples was performed with the Qiagen DNeasy Blood Extraction Kit. The receptor was isolated from a woman younger than 30 in good health and CMV-seronegative. Sequenced input: PBMCs. The V and J genes are TRBV4-3 and TRBJ2-2, with 10 junctional bases fitting TRBD2. Here the CDR3 is given as CASSQEASGRWNTGELFF. In nucleotides, the sequence is TGCGCCAGCAGCCAAGAAGCTAGCGGGAGATGGAACACCGGGGAGCTGTTTTTT.